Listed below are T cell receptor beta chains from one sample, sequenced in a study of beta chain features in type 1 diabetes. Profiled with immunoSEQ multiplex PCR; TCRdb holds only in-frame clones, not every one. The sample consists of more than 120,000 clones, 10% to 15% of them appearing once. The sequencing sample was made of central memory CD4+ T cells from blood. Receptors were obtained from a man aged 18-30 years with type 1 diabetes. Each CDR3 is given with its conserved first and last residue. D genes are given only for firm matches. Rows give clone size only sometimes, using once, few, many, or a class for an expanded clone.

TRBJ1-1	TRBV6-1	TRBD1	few	CASSESDRAGTEAFF	TGTGCCAGCAGTGAATCCGACAGGGCAGGCACTGAAGCTTTCTTT
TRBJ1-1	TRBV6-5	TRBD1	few	CASSETGVDTEAFF	TGTGCCAGCAGTGAGACAGGGGTGGACACTGAAGCTTTCTTT
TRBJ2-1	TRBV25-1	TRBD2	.	CATDLSGTSGVGEQFF	TGTGCCACTGATCTCTCCGGGACTAGCGGGGTAGGTGAGCAGTTCTTC
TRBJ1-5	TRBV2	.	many	CASRVDSNQPQHF	TGTGCCAGCAGGGTAGACAGTAATCAGCCCCAGCATTTT
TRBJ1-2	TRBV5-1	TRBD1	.	CASRVDRDRGYTF	TGCGCCAGCAGGGTGGACAGGGATCGAGGCTACACCTTC
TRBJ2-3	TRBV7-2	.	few	CASSLPGDTQYF	TGTGCCAGCAGCTTACCAGGAGATACGCAGTATTTT
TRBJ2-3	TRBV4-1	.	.	CASSQVRDGTDTQYF	TGCGCCAGCAGCCAAGTCCGGGATGGCACAGATACGCAGTATTTT
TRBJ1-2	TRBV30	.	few	CARRDYYGYTF	TGTGCCCGTAGGGATTACTATGGCTACACCTTC
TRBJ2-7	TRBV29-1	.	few	CSVEWGNEQYF	TGCAGCGTTGAATGGGGGAACGAGCAGTACTTC
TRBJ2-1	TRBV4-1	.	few	CASSQEGLTSYNEQFF	TGCGCCAGCAGCCAAGAGGGGTTGACCTCCTACAATGAGCAGTTCTTC
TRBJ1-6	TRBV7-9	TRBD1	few	CASSSSQGRNSPLHF	TGTGCCAGCAGCTCCTCACAGGGGAGGAATTCACCCCTCCACTTT
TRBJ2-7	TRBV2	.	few	CASSEEVGEYF	TGTGCCAGCAGTGAAGAGGTAGGGGAGTACTTC
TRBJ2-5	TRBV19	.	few	CASSGSGAETQYF	TGTGCCAGTAGCGGATCGGGGGCAGAGACCCAGTACTTC
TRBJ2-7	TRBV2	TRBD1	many	CASLTGPSSYEQYF	TGTGCCAGCCTGACAGGGCCTTCCTCCTACGAGCAGTACTTC
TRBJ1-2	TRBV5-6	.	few	CASSLQGQNNF	TGTGCCAGCAGCTTGCAAGGACAAAACAACTTC
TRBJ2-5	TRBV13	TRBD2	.	CASSRRGGLETQYF	TGTGCCAGCAGCCGTCGGGGGGGACTAGAGACCCAGTACTTC
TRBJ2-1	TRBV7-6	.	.	CASSQQAQRQFF	TGTGCCAGCAGCCAACAGGCGCAGAGGCAGTTCTTC
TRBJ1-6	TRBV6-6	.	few	CASSSGGSSGSPLHF	TGTGCCAGCAGTTCCGGAGGGTCTAGCGGTTCACCCCTCCACTTT
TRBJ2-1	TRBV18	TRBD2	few	CASSPVRSGDNEQFF	TGTGCCAGCTCACCTGTCAGGAGCGGGGACAATGAGCAGTTCTTC
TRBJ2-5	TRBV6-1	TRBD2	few	CASSDGRGSGALGETQYF	TGTGCCAGCAGTGATGGGAGGGGTAGCGGGGCCCTGGGGGAGACCCAGTACTTC
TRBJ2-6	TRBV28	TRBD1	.	CASSSLTGGLKVGGANVLTF	TGTGCCAGCAGCTCCCTAACAGGGGGCCTTAAAGTTGGTGGGGCCAACGTCCTGACTTTC
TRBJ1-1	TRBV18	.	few	CASTNTLNTEAFF	TGTGCCAGCACAAACACACTGAACACTGAAGCTTTCTTT
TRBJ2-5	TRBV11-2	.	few	CASSPDSPGGETQYF	TGTGCCAGCAGCCCGGACAGTCCTGGAGGAGAGACCCAGTACTTC
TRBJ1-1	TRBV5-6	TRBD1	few	CASSLLSMGQAFEAFF	TGTGCCAGCAGCTTGCTATCAATGGGACAGGCCTTTGAAGCTTTCTTT
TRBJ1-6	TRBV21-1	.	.	CASSKGHSLGSPLHF	TGTGCCAGCAGCAAAGGGCACTCCTTGGGTTCACCCCTCCACTTT
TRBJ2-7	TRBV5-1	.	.	CASSWTDGPYEQYF	TGCGCCAGCAGCTGGACGGACGGGCCCTACGAGCAGTACTTC
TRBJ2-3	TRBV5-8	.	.	CASSLGENTDTQYF	TGTGCCAGCAGCTTGGGCGAGAACACAGATACGCAGTATTTT
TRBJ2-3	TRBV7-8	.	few	CASSPNPQGNTDTQYF	TGTGCCAGCAGCCCCAATCCGCAGGGGAACACAGATACGCAGTATTTT
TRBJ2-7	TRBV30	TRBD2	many	CAWSVYVAGGREQYF	TGTGCCTGGAGTGTATATGTAGCGGGGGGACGGGAGCAGTACTTC
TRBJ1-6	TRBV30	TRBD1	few	CAWSRTGMPNSPLHF	TGTGCCTGGAGTCGGACAGGCATGCCCAATTCGCCCCTCCACTTT
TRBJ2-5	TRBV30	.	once	CAWSFGETQYF	TGTGCCTGGAGCTTCGGAGAGACCCAGTACTTC
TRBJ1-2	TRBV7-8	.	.	CASSLVRISNYGYTF	TGTGCCAGCAGCTTAGTCCGGATCTCTAACTATGGCTACACCTTC
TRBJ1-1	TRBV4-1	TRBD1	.	CASSRGQGALNTEAFF	TGCGCCAGCAGTCGCGGACAGGGGGCACTGAACACTGAAGCTTTCTTT
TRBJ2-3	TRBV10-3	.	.	CASAQGGPSTDTQYF	TGTGCCTCAGCCCAGGGGGGACCTAGCACAGATACGCAGTATTTT
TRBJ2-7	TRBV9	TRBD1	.	CASSTGPRQGYEQYF	TGTGCCAGCAGCACGGGGCCCCGACAGGGTTACGAGCAGTACTTC
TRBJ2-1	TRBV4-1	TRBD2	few	CASSEVQRGGYNEQFF	TGCGCCAGCAGCGAAGTGCAGCGGGGGGGATACAATGAGCAGTTCTTC
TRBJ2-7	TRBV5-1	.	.	CASSLADGSYEQYF	TGCGCCAGCAGCTTGGCCGACGGCTCCTACGAGCAGTACTTC
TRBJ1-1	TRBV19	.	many	CASSQGRTHTEAFF	TGTGCCAGTAGTCAAGGACGGACGCACACTGAAGCTTTCTTT
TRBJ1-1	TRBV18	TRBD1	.	CASSGQGMNTEAFF	TGTGCCAGCTCAGGACAGGGTATGAACACTGAAGCTTTCTTT
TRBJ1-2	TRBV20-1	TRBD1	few	CSLDREYGYTF	TGCAGCTTAGACAGGGAATATGGCTACACCTTC
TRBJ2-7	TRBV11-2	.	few	CASSFYAGLLSYEQYF	TGTGCCAGCAGCTTCTACGCTGGCCTCCTCTCCTACGAGCAGTACTTC
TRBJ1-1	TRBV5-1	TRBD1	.	CASSVQGQGDTEAFF	TGCGCCAGCAGCGTACAGGGACAGGGGGACACTGAAGCTTTCTTT
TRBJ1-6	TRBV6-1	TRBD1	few	CASSGLTGGLGNSPLHF	TGTGCCAGCAGTGGGCTAACAGGGGGTTTAGGTAATTCACCCCTCCACTTT
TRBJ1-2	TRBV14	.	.	CASSQVYSYGYTF	TGTGCCAGCAGCCAAGTGTACAGCTATGGCTACACCTTC
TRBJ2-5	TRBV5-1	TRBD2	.	CASSSGLAGPRAQYF	TGCGCCAGCAGCTCGGGACTAGCGGGGCCCAGGGCCCAGTACTTC
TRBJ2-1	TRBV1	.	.	CTRRGLHNEQFF	TGCACCAGAAGGGGACTTCACAATGAGCAGTTCTTC
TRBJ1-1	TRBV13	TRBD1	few	CASSLRQGRTEAFF	TGTGCCAGCAGCTTAAGACAGGGTAGGACTGAAGCTTTCTTT
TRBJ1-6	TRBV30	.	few	CAWTGVNSPLHF	TGTGCCTGGACAGGGGTGAATTCACCCCTCCACTTT
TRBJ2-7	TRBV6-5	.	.	CASSSPGTLYEQYF	TGTGCCAGCAGCTCCCCCGGGACACTCTACGAGCAGTACTTC
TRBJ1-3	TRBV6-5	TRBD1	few	CASKSTGGSGNTIYF	TGTGCCAGCAAGAGTACAGGGGGCTCTGGAAACACCATATATTTT
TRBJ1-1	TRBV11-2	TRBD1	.	CASSSDRGFGGTEAFF	TGTGCCAGCAGCTCCGACAGGGGGTTTGGGGGCACTGAAGCTTTCTTT
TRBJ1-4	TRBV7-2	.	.	CASSLEPGFRGEKLFF	TGTGCCAGCAGCTTAGAACCGGGATTCCGGGGTGAAAAACTGTTTTTT
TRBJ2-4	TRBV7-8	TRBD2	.	CASSPLAGGRGNIQYF	TGTGCCAGCAGCCCACTAGCGGGGGGGCGCGGGAACATTCAGTACTTC
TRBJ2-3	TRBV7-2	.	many	CASSLQADTQYF	TGTGCCAGCAGCTTGCAGGCGGATACGCAGTATTTT